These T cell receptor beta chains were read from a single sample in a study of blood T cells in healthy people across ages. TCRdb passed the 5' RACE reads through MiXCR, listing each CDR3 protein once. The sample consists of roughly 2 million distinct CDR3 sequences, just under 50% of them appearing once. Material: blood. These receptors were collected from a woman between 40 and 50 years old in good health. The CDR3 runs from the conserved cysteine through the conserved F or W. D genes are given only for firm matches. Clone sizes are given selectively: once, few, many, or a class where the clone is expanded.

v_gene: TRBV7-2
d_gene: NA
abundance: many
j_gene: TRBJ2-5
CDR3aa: CASSVGQGETQYF
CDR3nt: TGTGCCAGCAGCGTAGGGCAGGGGGAGACCCAGTACTTC

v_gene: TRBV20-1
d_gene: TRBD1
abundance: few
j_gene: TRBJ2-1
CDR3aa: CSAAGTGYNEQFF
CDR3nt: TGCAGTGCCGCCGGGACAGGGTACAATGAGCAGTTCTTC

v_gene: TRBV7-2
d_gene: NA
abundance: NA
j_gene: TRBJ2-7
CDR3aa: CASSQRSVSYEQYF
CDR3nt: TGTGCCAGCAGCCAAAGGTCAGTCTCCTACGAGCAGTACTTC

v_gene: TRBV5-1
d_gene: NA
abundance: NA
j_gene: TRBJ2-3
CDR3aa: CASSEGGTADTQYF
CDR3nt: TGCGCCAGCAGCGAGGGGGGGACGGCAGATACGCAGTATTTT

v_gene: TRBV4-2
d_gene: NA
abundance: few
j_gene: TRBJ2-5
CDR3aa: CASSHLVAGWAGRRQETQYF
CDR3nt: TGTGCCAGCAGCCACTTAGTGGCTGGTTGGGCGGGACGGCGCCAAGAGACCCAGTACTTC

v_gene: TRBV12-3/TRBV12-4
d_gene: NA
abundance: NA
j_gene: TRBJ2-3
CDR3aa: CATVGGDMQYF
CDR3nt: TGTGCCACAGTGGGAGGAGATATGCAGTATTTT

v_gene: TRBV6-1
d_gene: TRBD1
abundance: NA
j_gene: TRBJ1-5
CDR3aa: CASSPRQGPYSNQPQHF
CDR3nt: TGTGCCAGCAGTCCCCGACAGGGGCCTTATAGCAATCAGCCCCAGCATTTT

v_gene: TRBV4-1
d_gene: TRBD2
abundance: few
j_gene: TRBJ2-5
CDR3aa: CASSQSSGGGSVETQYF
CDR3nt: TGCGCCAGCAGCCAATCTAGCGGGGGGGGATCAGTGGAGACCCAGTACTTC

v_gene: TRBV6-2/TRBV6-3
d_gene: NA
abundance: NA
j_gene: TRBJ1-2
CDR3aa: CASTPGQSGYTF
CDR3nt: TGTGCCAGCACCCCAGGACAGTCCGGCTACACCTTC

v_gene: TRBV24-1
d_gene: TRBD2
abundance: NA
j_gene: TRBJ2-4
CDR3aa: CATSDPSGGAENIQYF
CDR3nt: TGTGCCACCAGTGACCCAAGCGGGGGGGCCGAGAACATTCAGTACTTC

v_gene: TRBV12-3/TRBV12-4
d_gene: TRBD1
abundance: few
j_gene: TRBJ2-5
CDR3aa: CASSLIGGVGETQYF
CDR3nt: TGTGCCAGCAGTTTAATAGGGGGCGTCGGAGAGACCCAGTACTTC

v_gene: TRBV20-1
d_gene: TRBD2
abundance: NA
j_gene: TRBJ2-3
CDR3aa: CSATRLADTQYF
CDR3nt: TGCAGTGCGACCAGACTAGCGGATACGCAGTATTTT

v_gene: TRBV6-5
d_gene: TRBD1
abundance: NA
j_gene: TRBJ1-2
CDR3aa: CASGQFGQGINYGYTF
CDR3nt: TGTGCCAGCGGCCAGTTTGGACAGGGTATTAACTATGGCTACACCTTC

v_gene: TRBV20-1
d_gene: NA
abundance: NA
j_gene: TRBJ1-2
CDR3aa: CSASEGFYGYTF
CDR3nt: TGCAGTGCTTCCGAGGGGTTCTATGGCTACACCTTC

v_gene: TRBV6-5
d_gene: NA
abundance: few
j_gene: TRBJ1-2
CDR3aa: CASSYSAGTNYGYTF
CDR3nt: TGTGCCAGCAGTTACTCAGCAGGGACCAACTATGGCTACACCTTC

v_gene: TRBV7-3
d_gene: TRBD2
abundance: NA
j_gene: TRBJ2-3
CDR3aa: CASSSSLAGGRNTQYF
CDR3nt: TGTGCCAGCAGCTCGTCCCTAGCGGGGGGGCGAAATACGCAGTATTTT

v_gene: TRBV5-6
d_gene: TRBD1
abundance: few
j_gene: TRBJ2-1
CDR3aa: CASSLGQGYGNEQFF
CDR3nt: TGTGCCAGCAGCTTGGGACAGGGGTATGGGAATGAGCAGTTCTTC

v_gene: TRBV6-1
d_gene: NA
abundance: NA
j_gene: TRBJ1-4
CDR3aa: CASSQGRDGTLNEKLFF
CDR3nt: TGTGCCAGCAGCCAAGGTCGGGACGGGACCCTTAATGAAAAACTGTTTTTT

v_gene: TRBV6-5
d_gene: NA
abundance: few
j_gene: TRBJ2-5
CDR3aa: CASSGIRNQETQYF
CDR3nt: TGTGCCAGCAGTGGCATACGGAACCAAGAGACCCAGTACTTC

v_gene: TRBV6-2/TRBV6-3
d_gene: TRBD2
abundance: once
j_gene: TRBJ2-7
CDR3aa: CASSFHSGVLEQYF
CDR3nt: TGTGCCAGCAGTTTCCACAGCGGGGTTCTCGAGCAGTACTTC

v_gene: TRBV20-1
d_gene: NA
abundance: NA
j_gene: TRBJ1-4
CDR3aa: CSAREGHGLFF
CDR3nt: TGCAGTGCTAGGGAAGGACATGGCCTGTTTTTT

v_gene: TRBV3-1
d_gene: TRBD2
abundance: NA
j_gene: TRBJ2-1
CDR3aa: CASSPWTSGTGNEQFF
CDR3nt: TGTGCCAGCAGCCCATGGACTAGCGGGACTGGAAATGAGCAGTTCTTC

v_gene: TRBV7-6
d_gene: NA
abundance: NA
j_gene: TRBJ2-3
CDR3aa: CASSLVSGVTTDTQYF
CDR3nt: TGTGCCAGCAGCTTAGTATCGGGGGTGACCACAGATACGCAGTATTTT

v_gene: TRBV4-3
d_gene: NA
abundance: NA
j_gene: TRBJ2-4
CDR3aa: CASSQDTGLAKNIQYF
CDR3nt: TGCGCCAGCAGCCAAGACACAGGGCTAGCCAAAAACATTCAGTACTTC

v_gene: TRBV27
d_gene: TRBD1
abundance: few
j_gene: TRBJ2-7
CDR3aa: CASTRSDRDSYEQYF
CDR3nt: TGTGCCAGCACTCGATCGGACAGGGACTCCTACGAGCAGTACTTC

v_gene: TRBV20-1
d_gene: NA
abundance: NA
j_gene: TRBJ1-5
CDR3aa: CSAREPGEHQPQHF
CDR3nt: TGCAGTGCTAGAGAGCCCGGGGAGCACCAGCCCCAGCATTTT

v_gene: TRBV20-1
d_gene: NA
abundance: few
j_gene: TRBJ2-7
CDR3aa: CSAQNRLARSSYEQYF
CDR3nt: TGCAGTGCCCAGAACCGGCTAGCGAGGAGCTCCTACGAGCAGTACTTC

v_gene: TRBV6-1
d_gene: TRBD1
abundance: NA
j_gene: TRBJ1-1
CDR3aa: CASRTGGTGFTEAFF
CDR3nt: TGTGCCAGCAGAACAGGGGGGACAGGGTTCACTGAAGCTTTCTTT

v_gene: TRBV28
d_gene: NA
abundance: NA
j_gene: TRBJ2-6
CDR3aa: CASSEEFPGHVASGANVLTF
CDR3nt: TGTGCCAGCAGCGAGGAGTTTCCAGGGCACGTCGCCTCTGGGGCCAACGTCCTGACTTTC

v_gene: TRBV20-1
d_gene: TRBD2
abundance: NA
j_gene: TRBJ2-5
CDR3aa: CSARVAGGPGETQYF
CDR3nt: TGCAGTGCTAGAGTAGCGGGGGGGCCAGGAGAGACCCAGTACTTC

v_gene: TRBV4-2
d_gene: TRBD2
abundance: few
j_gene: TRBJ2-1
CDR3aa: CASSQELAGTYNEQFF
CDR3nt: TGTGCCAGCAGCCAGGAACTAGCGGGGACCTACAATGAGCAGTTCTTC

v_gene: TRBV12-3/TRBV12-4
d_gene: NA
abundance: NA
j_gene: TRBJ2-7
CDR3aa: CASSLGPKGAEQYF
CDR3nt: TGTGCCAGCAGTCTAGGTCCGAAGGGTGCCGAGCAGTACTTC

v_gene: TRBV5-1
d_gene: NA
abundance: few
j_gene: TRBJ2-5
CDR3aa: CASKNLAALQETQYF
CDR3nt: TGCGCCAGCAAAAACTTAGCGGCACTCCAAGAGACCCAGTACTTC

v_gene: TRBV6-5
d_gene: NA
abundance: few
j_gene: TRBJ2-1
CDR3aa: CASSRVTYNEQFF
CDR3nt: TGTGCCAGCAGTCGGGTTACCTACAATGAGCAGTTCTTC

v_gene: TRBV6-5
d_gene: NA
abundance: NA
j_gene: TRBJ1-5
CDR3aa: CASSAAGKHNQPQHF
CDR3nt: TGTGCCAGCAGTGCCGCAGGCAAACACAATCAGCCCCAGCATTTT

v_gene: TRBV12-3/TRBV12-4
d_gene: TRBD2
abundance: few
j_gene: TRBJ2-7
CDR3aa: CASSLVGWLAGGTYEQYF
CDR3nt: TGTGCCAGCAGTTTAGTTGGATGGCTAGCGGGGGGCACCTACGAGCAGTACTTC